This TCR beta chain was sequenced for a study of T cells in localized non-small cell lung cancer. Study conclusions and caveats: Longer overall survival was seen with higher T cell density measured in blood.

Assay: immunoSEQ multiplex PCR; the TCRdb copy retains only in-frame clones and omits some. The repertoire holds roughly 70,000 clones, with roughly nine tenths as singletons. Germline values: CDR1 SGHRS, CDR2 YFSETQ. V dropped 4 bases and J dropped 8 bases, with 15 bases sitting between them. The CDR3 has 14 residues. In its sample, this clone was seen once. Its matching antigen is unknown. The sequenced sample was peripheral blood, obtained before any cancer treatment. The sequence was collected from a male donor aged 60 or over with stage III squamous cell lung carcinoma. V gene TRBV5-1 combines with J gene TRBJ1-4; D gene ambiguous. CDR3 sequence (DNA): TGCGCCAGCAGCGCGGATCTCGGAGGAGAAAAACTGTTTTTT. This encodes CASSADLGGEKLFF.